The TCR beta chain under discussion was sequenced for a study of post-analysis software for immune sequencing data. The table lists this clonotype with a count of one. The antigen is not known. The library was made from cDNA and included unique molecular identifiers. One entry per CDR3 protein results from TCRdb running MiXCR on the PCR reads. The table shows some 700,000 distinct CDR3 sequences, with around 64% occurring only once. The CDR3 totals 15 residues. V was shortened by 6 bases and J by 9 bases, with 26 bases between the two germline ends. Germline V gene lookup returns CDR1 SQVTM and CDR2 ANQGSEA. Overall study findings and caveats: About five TRBV segments occurring more often in patients than controls included TRBV5-6, TRBV5-1 and TRBV20-1.

The source material was blood. The chain uses TRBV29-1 and TRBJ1-2, with TRBD1 as a possible D gene (5 bases). This sequence originates from a girl aged 2 to 10 with multiple sclerosis. This CDR3 is CSVRTGGPGEWRYTF. The CDR3 bases are TGCAGCGTCCGAACCGGCGGGCCGGGGGAGTGGCGCTACACCTTC. The entire variable domain, with the rest obtained from reference TRBV29-1 and TRBJ1-2, is as follows: SAVISQKPSRDICQRGTSLTIQCQVDSQVTMMFWYRQQPGQSLTLIATANQGSEATYESGFVIDKFPISRPNLTFSTLTVSNMSPEDSSIYLCSVRTGGPGEWRYTFGSGTRLTVV.